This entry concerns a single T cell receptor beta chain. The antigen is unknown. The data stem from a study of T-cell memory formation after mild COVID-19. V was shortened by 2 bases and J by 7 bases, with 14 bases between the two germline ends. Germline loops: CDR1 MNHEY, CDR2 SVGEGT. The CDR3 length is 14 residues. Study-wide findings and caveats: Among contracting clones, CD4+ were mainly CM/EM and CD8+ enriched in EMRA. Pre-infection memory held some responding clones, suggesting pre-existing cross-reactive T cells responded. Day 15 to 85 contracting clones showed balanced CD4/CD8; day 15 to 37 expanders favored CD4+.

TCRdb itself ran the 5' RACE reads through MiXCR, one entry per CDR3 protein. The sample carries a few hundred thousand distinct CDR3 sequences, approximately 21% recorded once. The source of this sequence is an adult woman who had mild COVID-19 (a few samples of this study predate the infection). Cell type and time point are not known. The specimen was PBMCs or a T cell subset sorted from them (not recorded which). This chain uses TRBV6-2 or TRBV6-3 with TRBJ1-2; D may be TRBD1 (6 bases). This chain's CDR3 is CASSYGGRVGGYTF. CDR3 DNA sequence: TGTGCCAGCAGTTACGGGGGCAGGGTCGGTGGCTACACCTTC.